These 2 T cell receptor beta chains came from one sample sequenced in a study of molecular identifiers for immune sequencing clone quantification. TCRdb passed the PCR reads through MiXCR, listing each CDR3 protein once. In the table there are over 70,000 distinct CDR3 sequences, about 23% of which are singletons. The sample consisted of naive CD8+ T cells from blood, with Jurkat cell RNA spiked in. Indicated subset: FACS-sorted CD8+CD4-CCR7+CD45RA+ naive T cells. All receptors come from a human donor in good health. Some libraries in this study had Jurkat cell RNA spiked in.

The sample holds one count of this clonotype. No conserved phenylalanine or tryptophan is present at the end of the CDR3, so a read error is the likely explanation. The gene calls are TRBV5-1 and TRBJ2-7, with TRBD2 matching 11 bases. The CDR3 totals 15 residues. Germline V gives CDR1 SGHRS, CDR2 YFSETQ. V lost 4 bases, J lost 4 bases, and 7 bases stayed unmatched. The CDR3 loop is CASSIQLAGEYEQYL. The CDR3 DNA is TGCGCCAGCAGCATCCAACTAGCGGGAGAGTACGAGCAGTACTTA.

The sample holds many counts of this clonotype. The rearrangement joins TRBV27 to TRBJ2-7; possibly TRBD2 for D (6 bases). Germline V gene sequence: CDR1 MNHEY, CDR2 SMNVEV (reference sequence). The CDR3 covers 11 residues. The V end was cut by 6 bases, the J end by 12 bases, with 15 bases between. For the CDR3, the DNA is TGTGCCAGCAGAGGAGGGGATAGTACGTACTTC. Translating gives CASRGGDSTYF.